These T cell receptor beta chains were read from a single sample in a study of CD8 T cells in Susac syndrome. MiXCR, run by TCRdb on the immunoSEQ multiplex PCR reads, gives a single entry per CDR3 protein. The repertoire holds hundreds of thousands of distinct CDR3 sequences, with around 89% as singletons. The sample was CD8+ T cells from PBMCs. The receptors originated from a human donor with multiple sclerosis. CDR3s include the opening cysteine and the closing phenylalanine or tryptophan. Fields, in order: D gene, clone size, J gene, V gene, CDR3 protein, CDR3 DNA. A D gene is named only where the DNA matches it firmly. Some rows have no size entry. The others give once, few or many, or a class for an expanded clone.

- | once | TRBJ2-1 | TRBV29-1 | CSVPVRGHEQFF | TGCAGCGTTCCTGTCCGGGGGCATGAGCAGTTCTTC
- | - | TRBJ2-1 | TRBV6-1 | CASRWGLGSHEQFF | TGTGCCAGCAGATGGGGGCTCGGTTCCCATGAGCAGTTCTTC
- | - | TRBJ2-6 | TRBV29-1 | CSVEDDSGANVLTF | TGCAGCGTTGAGGACGACTCTGGGGCCAACGTCCTGACTTTC
- | - | TRBJ2-3 | TRBV7-3 | CASTQHPTDTQYF | TGTGCCAGCACCCAACATCCGACGGATACGCAGTATTTT
- | - | TRBJ2-7 | TRBV29-1 | CSGTPDYSCEQYF | -
- | - | TRBJ2-3 | TRBV4-3 | CASGPTSTDTQYF | TGCGCCAGCGGCCCAACTAGCACAGATACGCAGTATTTT
TRBD2 | - | TRBJ2-2 | TRBV19 | CASSIIWPSGGTGELFF | TGTGCCAGTAGCATTATTTGGCCTAGCGGGGGTACCGGGGAGCTGTTTTTT
TRBD2 | - | TRBJ2-1 | TRBV24-1 | CATSDSLAGEVYNEQFF | TGTGCCACCAGTGATTCCTTAGCGGGCGAAGTCTACAATGAGCAGTTCTTC
TRBD1 | - | TRBJ2-1 | TRBV19 | CASRQGATEQFF | TGTGCCAGTAGACAGGGGGCTACTGAGCAGTTCTTC
TRBD2 | - | TRBJ2-2 | TRBV29-1 | CSGIWGGNTGELFF | TGCAGCGGGATTTGGGGGGGGAACACCGGGGAGCTGTTTTTT
TRBD1 | - | TRBJ1-2 | TRBV13 | CASSSPQETGGDIYGYTF | TGTGCCAGCAGCTCCCCCCAAGAGACAGGGGGGGATATCTATGGCTACACCTTC
- | - | TRBJ1-1 | TRBV29-1 | CSVDLGQAFF | TGCAGCGTTGATCTGGGCCAAGCTTTCTTT
TRBD2 | - | TRBJ2-1 | TRBV24-1 | CATSDLGLARVNEQFF | TGTGCCACCAGTGACCTGGGACTAGCGAGAGTCAATGAGCAGTTCTTC
- | - | TRBJ2-5 | TRBV5-4 | CASSRTPGQKETQYF | TGTGCCAGCAGCCGAACCCCCGGACAGAAAGAGACCCAGTACTTC
TRBD2 | - | TRBJ2-2 | TRBV20-1 | CSADLTGTSGHTGELFF | TGCAGTGCCGACCTAACCGGGACTAGCGGACACACCGGGGAGCTGTTTTTT
TRBD1 | - | TRBJ2-1 | TRBV5-1 | CASSQDRDSYNEQFF | TGCGCCAGCAGCCAGGACAGGGACTCCTACAATGAGCAGTTCTTC
- | - | TRBJ2-1 | TRBV20-1 | CSARGGGQALYNEQFF | TGCAGTGCTAGAGGCGGAGGTCAGGCTCTCTACAATGAGCAGTTCTTC
- | - | TRBJ2-1 | TRBV15 | CATRPNHEGNEQFF | TGTGCCACCAGGCCTAACCATGAGGGCAATGAGCAGTTCTTC
TRBD2 | - | TRBJ2-7 | TRBV10-3 | CAISERTSGSPYEQYF | TGTGCCATCAGTGAAAGGACTAGCGGGAGTCCCTACGAGCAGTACTTC
- | - | TRBJ2-2 | TRBV27 | CASSWIGAGELFF | TGTGCCAGCAGCTGGATTGGGGCCGGGGAGCTGTTTTTT
TRBD1 | - | TRBJ2-3 | TRBV6-4 | CASSAGTGEAYTQYF | TGTGCCAGCAGTGCAGGGACAGGGGAGGCATATACGCAGTATTTT
TRBD2 | - | TRBJ2-1 | TRBV5-8 | CASSLGSGGRFF | TGTGCCAGCAGCTTGGGTAGCGGGGGTAGGTTCTTC
- | - | TRBJ2-4 | TRBV14 | CASSQEVLEWNIQYF | TGTGCCAGCAGCCAAGAGGTGCTAGAGTGGAACATTCAGTACTTC
- | - | TRBJ2-7 | TRBV6-1 | CASRLAPSYEQYF | TGTGCCAGCAGGCTAGCGCCTTCCTACGAGCAGTACTTC
TRBD2 | once | TRBJ2-1 | TRBV5-6 | CATGLAGVVQFF | TGTGCCACCGGGCTAGCGGGAGTTGTGCAGTTCTTC
- | once | TRBJ1-1 | TRBV6-2/TRBV6-3 | CASSSGTWDTEAFF | TGTGCCAGCAGCTCCGGGACATGGGACACTGAAGCTTTCTTT
TRBD1 | - | TRBJ2-7 | TRBV19 | CASSLDRGEQYF | TGTGCCAGTAGCTTAGACAGGGGCGAGCAGTACTTC
- | - | TRBJ2-7 | TRBV9 | CASSPGQDTYEQYF | TGTGCCAGCAGCCCGGGACAAGATACCTACGAGCAGTACTTC
TRBD2 | - | TRBJ2-3 | TRBV5-1 | CASSARTSGSWTDTQYF | TGCGCCAGCAGCGCGAGGACTAGCGGGAGTTGGACAGATACGCAGTATTTT